This T cell receptor beta chain was captured by sequencing in a study of long-term antiretroviral therapy in people with HIV. Study in general: Some samples came about a decade before the 2015 immediate-ART recommendation, and these were the earliest.

Germline V gene data show CDR1 as SGHTA and CDR2 as FQGTGA. The CDR3 runs 12 residues. Trimming removed 5 bases at V and 6 bases at J, with 10 bases between. Worth noting for this clone: The target antigen is unknown.

The assay, immunoSEQ v3.0, was run at survey level. This table comes from immunoSEQ multiplex PCR, and its TCRdb copy is limited to in-frame clones, with some not included. The sample lists about 23,000 clones, around 81% occurring once. Study-wide findings and caveats: In HIV, the repertoires covered a tighter span of CDR3 lengths than in controls. Clones that had undergone expansion before ART prevailed in the repertoire throughout all time points.

The receptor's source is a man under 40 with HIV. This chain links TRBV7-3 with TRBJ1-2; perhaps TRBD1 as D (6 bases). The specimen was unsorted PBMCs, collected 1.5 years after starting antiretroviral therapy. DNA of the CDR3: TGTGCCAGCAGCCGCAGACAGGATGGCTACACCTTC. This encodes CASSRRQDGYTF.